The sequence of this T cell receptor beta chain was determined in a study of siplizumab effects on memory and regulatory T cells. Germline assignment: CDR1 MDHEN and CDR2 SYDVKM. The V end lost 6 bases, the J end lost 3 bases, and 12 bases lay between the germline ends. The CDR3 is 14 amino acids. Generated by immunoSEQ multiplex PCR, the TCRdb table keeps only in-frame clones and is missing some. Seen here are approximately 100,000 clones, about nine tenths observed once, and the top ten hold more than 10%. This chain links TRBV28 with TRBJ1-5; no firm D call. This receptor was taken from a human donor in good health. What was sequenced was non-Treg CD4+ T cells sorted from blood. CDR3 amino acids: CASSLQSTNQPQHF. The CDR3 bases are TGTGCCAGCAGCCTCCAGAGCACCAATCAGCCCCAGCATTTT.